This TCR beta chain was documented in a study of blood T cell repertoires in COVID-19. The CDR3 spans 13 residues. In germline, CDR1 is MDHEN, CDR2 SYDVKM. The V gene lost 3 bases and the J gene lost 3 bases, with 6 bases spanning the gap. Data came from immunoSEQ multiplex PCR; TCRdb stores just in-frame clones and leaves some out. Among some 26,000 clones, less than 90% were seen once, and the ten largest hold around 4.6%. The TCR sequence derives from a man in his 70s with active COVID-19. Sequencing was carried out using peripheral blood. The chain combines TRBV28 with TRBJ1-5; D not certain. The CDR3: CASSLPDNQPQHF. As DNA, the CDR3 is TGTGCCAGCAGTTTGCCAGACAATCAGCCCCAGCATTTT.